This T cell receptor beta chain comes out of a study of regulatory T cells in long-lasting Graves disease. Study-level information: Patients met the persistent Graves' disease definition after over 5 years of antithyroid drugs with positive TSH receptor antibodies.

Study-wide results and limits: With approximately 2,500 shared public clonotypes, persistent patients exceeded new patients, who shared roughly 920.

This clonotype has ten or more counts. What it binds is not known. Noted time point: persistent/refractory GD, antithyroid drugs over 5 years with positive TRAb. Generation of the TCR library employed RNA extracted from PBMCs. According to the study, TCR beta libraries were built with iRepertoire HTBI primers and CDR3-region Arm-PCR. TCRdb used MiXCR to reprocess the multiplex PCR reads, holding one entry per CDR3 protein. This repertoire shows hundreds of thousands of distinct CDR3 sequences, over 20% found once; its top ten account for roughly an eighth. V gave up 2 bases and J gave up 5 bases, with 7 bases separating them. The CDR3 runs 12 residues. Germline lookup yields CDR1 SNHLY and CDR2 FYNNEI.

The source material was peripheral blood mononuclear cells (PBMCs), sampled when the disease was refractory, from a patient treated with antithyroid drugs. The chain employs TRBV2 and TRBJ2-7; D not resolved. The source is a female donor with Graves disease. The CDR3 here is CASSESGDEQYF. The DNA of the CDR3 is TGTGCCAGCAGTGAAAGTGGGGACGAGCAGTACTTC.